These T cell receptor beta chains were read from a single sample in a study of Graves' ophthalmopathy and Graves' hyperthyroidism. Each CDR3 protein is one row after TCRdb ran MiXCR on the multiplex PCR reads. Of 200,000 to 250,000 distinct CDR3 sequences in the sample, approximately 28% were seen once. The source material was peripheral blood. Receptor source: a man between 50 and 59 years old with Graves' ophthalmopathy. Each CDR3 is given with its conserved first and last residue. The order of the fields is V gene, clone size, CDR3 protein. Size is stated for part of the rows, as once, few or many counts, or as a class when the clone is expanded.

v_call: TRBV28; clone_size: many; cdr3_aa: CASSLSRRVHGQETPYF
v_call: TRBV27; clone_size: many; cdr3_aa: CASSSKRAAPEAFF
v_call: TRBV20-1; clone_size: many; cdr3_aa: CSATDGAGEQYF
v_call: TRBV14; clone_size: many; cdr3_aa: CASSSRDIQYF
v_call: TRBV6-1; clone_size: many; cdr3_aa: CASSPQGNQPQHF
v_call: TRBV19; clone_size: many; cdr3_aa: CASSMWDRDEPQHF
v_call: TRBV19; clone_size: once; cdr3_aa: CASSGAGVTGELFF
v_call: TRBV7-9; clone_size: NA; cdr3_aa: CASSPPGEPQHF
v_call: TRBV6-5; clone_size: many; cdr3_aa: CASRPSGQETQYF
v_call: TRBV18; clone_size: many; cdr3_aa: CASSRAILETQYF
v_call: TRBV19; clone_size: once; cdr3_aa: CASSISGSSSSYEQYF
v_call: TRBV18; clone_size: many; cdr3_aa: CASSPNITGAHGYTF
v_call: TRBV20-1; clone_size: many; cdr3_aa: CSAVDRAQYGYTF
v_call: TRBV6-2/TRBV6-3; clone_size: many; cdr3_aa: CASSYLPGQGKNQPQHF
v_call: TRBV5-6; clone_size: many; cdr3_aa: CASSLDSGRTGELFF
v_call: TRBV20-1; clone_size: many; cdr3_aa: CSARDPAGGLYEQYF
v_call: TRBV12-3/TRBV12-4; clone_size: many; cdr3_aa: CASSFPPRERETQYF
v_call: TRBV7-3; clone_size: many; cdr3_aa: CASSPNGEDTQYF
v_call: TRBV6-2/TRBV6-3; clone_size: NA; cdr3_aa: CASSYNRGPHEQYF
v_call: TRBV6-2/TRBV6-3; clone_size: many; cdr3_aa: CASSSPGGSRGGRIEAFF
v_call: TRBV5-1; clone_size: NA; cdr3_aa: CASSLVGHLNYGYTF
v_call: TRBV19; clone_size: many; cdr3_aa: CASSNSAGVFYEQYF
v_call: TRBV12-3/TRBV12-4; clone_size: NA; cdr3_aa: CASSARGSSPLHF
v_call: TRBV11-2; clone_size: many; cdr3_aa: CASTGEGKNIQYF
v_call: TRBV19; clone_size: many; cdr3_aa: CASTPTGFYGNQPQHF
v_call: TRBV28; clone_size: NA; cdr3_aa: CASTTTTQETQYF
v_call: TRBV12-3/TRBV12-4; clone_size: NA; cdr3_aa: CASSFSQGSEAFF
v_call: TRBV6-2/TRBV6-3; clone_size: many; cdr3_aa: CASSLMGNHYEQYF
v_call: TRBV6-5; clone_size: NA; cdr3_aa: CASSTGTGGWETQYF
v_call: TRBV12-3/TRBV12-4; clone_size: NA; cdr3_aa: CASSPPGDFGSGELFF
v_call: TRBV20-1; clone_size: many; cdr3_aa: CSASKGQLSYEQYF
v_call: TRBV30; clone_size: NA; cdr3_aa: CAWSSRPPNTEAFF
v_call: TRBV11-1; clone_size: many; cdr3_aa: CASSPPLSGSPYEQYF
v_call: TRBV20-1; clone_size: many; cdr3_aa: CSAGAAIANTGELFF